Below, 6 T cell receptor beta chains from the same sample are listed, as sequenced in a study of T cells after yellow fever vaccination. TCRdb itself ran the 5' RACE reads through MiXCR, one entry per CDR3 protein. The table shows around 200,000 distinct CDR3 sequences, with approximately 9.9% occurring only once. Sequenced material: CD8+ T cells sorted from PBMCs, taken 15 days after the yellow fever booster vaccination. Receptors were obtained from a man aged 18 to 30 who received the YFV17D yellow fever vaccine.

This chain uses TRBV5-6 with TRBJ2-3; maybe TRBD2 (6 bases). Germline V gives CDR1 SGHDT, CDR2 YYEEEE. This CDR3 has 16 amino acids. V was clipped by 0 bases and J by 3 bases, with 14 bases between them. CDR3 in amino acids: CASSLAREMGTDTQYF. The DNA for the CDR3 is TGTGCCAGCAGCTTGGCCCGGGAGATGGGGACAGATACGCAGTATTTT.

This clonotype was observed a handful of times. The rearrangement joins TRBV29-1 to TRBJ1-2; 7 bases agree with TRBD1. This CDR3 comprises 12 residues. Trimming at V came to 6 bases and at J to 0 bases, leaving 1 base not matched to a gene. Per the germline V gene, CDR1 is SQVTM and CDR2 is ANQGSEA. The CDR3 sequence: CSVTGPNYGYTF. CDR3 DNA sequence: TGCAGCGTGACAGGGCCTAACTATGGCTACACCTTC.

This clonotype showed up just a few times. This rearrangement joins TRBV5-6 to TRBJ2-3; weak D call: TRBD1 (5 bases). Between the trimmed V and J ends, which lost 0 bases and 6 bases, there was a span of 11 bases. The CDR3 has 14 residues. Per the germline V gene, CDR1 is SGHDT and CDR2 is YYEEEE. The CDR3 is CASSLEGALDTQYF. CDR3 DNA sequence: TGTGCCAGCAGCTTGGAAGGGGCGTTGGATACGCAGTATTTT.

CDR3 sequence reads: CASSERDRGNSPLHF. The CDR3 region has the DNA TGTGCCAGCAGCGAAAGGGACAGAGGGAATTCACCCCTCCACTTT. V usage is TRBV9 and J usage is TRBJ1-6; 7 bases match TRBD1. In germline, CDR1 is SGDLS, CDR2 YYNGEE. The CDR3 covers 15 residues. The V and J ends lost 3 bases and 7 bases, in that order; junction bases with no gene match: 7.

The rearrangement links TRBV4-3 to TRBJ1-5; D is possibly TRBD1 (5 bases). CDR3 length: 15 amino acids. V was clipped by 1 base and J by 9 bases, with 16 bases between them. Looked up from germline, CDR1 is LGHNA and CDR2 is YSLEER. CDR3 in amino acids: CASSQVLTARTPQHF. The CDR3 DNA sequence: TGCGCCAGCAGCCAAGTTCTGACAGCACGGACGCCCCAGCATTTT.

At least ten counts were recorded for this clonotype. This chain joins TRBV9 and TRBJ2-3; TRBD1 matches 8 bases. The CDR3 extends over 14 amino acids. J lost 2 bases, V lost 4 bases, and 3 bases had no gene match. In germline, CDR1 is SGDLS, CDR2 YYNGEE. The CDR3 nucleotides read TGTGCCAGCAGCTCGGACAGGGTCACAGATACGCAGTATTTT. Protein product: CASSSDRVTDTQYF.